What follows describes a single T cell receptor (beta chain). The antigen is not known. This CDR3 is built from 14 residues. The V gene lost 2 bases and the J gene lost 0 bases, with 6 bases spanning the gap. Germline V CDR1 and CDR2: SGHTA, FQGNSA. 13 Jbeta primers and 60 Vbeta primers were used for the PCR. Original processing notes: Some 9.9 million shared chains were among about 80 million unique TCR beta chains counted in a later analysis. Clones were sequenced by immunoSEQ multiplex PCR, and TCRdb holds only the in-frame ones, with some missing. V and J calls and clone size are as listed in that table; D and trimming were resolved from the DNA. The sample records over 70,000 clones, nearly 80% being singletons. This sample was taken from a study of cytomegalovirus exposure and HLA in healthy donors. Study observations and caveats: Across donors, sequencing depth was assumed by presence/absence analyses to be roughly uniform. An analysis done earlier found most TCR beta V segments productive about 90% or about 30% of the time.

Sequenced input: PBMCs. The chain joins TRBV7-2 to TRBJ2-3; D is perhaps TRBD1 (5 bases). The receptor comes from a woman aged 50 to 60 in good health and CMV-seropositive. The CDR3 coding sequence is TGTGCCAGCAGCTTAAGGGGTAGCACAGATACGCAGTATTTT. Protein sequence: CASSLRGSTDTQYF.